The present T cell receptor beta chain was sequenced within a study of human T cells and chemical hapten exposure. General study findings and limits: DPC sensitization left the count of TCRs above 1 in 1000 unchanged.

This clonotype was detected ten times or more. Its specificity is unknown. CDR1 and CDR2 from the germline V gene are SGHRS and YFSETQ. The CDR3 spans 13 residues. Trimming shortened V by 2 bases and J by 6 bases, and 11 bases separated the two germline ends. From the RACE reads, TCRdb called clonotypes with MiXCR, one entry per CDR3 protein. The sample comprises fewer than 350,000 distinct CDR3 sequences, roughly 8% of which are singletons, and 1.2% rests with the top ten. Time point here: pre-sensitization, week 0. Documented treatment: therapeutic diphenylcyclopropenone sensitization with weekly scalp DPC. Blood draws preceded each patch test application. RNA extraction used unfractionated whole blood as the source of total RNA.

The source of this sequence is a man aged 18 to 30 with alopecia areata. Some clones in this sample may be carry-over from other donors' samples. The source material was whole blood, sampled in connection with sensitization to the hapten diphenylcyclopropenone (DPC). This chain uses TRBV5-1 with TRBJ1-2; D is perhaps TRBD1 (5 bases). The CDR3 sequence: CASSFQGGDGYTF. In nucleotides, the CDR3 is TGCGCCAGCAGCTTCCAGGGTGGCGATGGCTACACCTTC.